This T cell receptor (beta chain) was sequenced during a study of blood T cell repertoires in COVID-19. In the study overall: Samples of COVID-19 (acute and convalescent) were obtained from the United States, Italy and Spain. In each case, the material was cDNA or gDNA derived from T cells, B-cell-depleted T cells, or PBMCs.

This clone appeared once. Study processing details: Amplification with reference gene primers provided the estimates of nucleated cell counts. Only in-frame clones appear in the TCRdb table, and some are missing; sequencing was by immunoSEQ multiplex PCR. V and J calls and clone size are those listed in that table; D and trimming were worked out from the DNA. This table holds fewer than 30,000 clones, about nine tenths found once. This CDR3 is 13 amino acids long. Germline V gives CDR1 SEHNR, CDR2 FQNEAQ (reference sequence). The ends were cut back, 5 bases at V and 7 bases at J, with 14 bases in the middle.

The chain couples TRBV7-9 to TRBJ1-2; D is undetermined. Sequencing was performed on peripheral blood. This receptor was identified in a man between 50 and 59 years old with active COVID-19. The CDR3 reads CASSPSGRSGYTF. The DNA of the CDR3 is TGTGCCAGCAGCCCATCCGGGAGGAGTGGCTACACCTTC.